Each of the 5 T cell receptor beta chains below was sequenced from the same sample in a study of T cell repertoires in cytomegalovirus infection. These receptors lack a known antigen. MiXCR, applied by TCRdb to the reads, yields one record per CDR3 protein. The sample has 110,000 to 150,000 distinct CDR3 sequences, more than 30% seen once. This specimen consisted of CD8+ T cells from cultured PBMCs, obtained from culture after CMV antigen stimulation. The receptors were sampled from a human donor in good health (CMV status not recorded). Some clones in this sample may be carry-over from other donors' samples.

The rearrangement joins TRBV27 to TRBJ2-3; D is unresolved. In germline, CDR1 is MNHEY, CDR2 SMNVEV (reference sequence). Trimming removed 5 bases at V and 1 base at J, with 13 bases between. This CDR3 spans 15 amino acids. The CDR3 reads CASSQNYGGTDTQYF. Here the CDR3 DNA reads TGTGCCAGCAGTCAGAATTATGGGGGCACAGATACGCAGTATTTT.

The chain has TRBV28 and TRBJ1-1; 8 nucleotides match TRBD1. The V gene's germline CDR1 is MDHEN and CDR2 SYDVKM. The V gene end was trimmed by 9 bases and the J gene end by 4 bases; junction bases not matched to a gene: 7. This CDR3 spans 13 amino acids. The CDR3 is CASTTGTGTEAFF. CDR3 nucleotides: TGTGCCAGTACTACAGGGACAGGCACTGAAGCTTTCTTT. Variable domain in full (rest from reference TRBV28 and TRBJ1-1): DVKVTQSSRYLVKRTGEKVFLECVQDMDHENMFWYRQDPGLGLRLIYFSYDVKMKEKGDIPEGYSVSREKKERFSLILESASTNQTSMYLCASTTGTGTEAFFGQGTRLTVV.

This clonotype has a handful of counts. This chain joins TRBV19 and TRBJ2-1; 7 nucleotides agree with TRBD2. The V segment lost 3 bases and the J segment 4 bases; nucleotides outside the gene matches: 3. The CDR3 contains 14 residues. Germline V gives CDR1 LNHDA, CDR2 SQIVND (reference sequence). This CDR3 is CASSMGGGYNEQFF. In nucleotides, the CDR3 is TGTGCCAGTAGTATGGGGGGGGGATACAATGAGCAGTTCTTC. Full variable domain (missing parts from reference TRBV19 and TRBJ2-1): DGGITQSPKYLFRKEGQNVTLSCEQNLNHDAMYWYRQDPGQGLRLIYYSQIVNDFQKGDIAEGYSVSREKKESFPLTVTSAQKNPTAFYLCASSMGGGYNEQFFGPGTRLTVL.

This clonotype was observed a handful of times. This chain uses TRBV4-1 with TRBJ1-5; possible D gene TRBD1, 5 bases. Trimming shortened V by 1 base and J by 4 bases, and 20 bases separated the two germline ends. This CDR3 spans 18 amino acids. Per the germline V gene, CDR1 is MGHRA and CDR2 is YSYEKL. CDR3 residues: CASSQAGPSDVGNQPQHF. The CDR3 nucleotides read TGCGCCAGCAGCCAAGCGGGACCGAGTGATGTTGGGAATCAGCCCCAGCATTTT.

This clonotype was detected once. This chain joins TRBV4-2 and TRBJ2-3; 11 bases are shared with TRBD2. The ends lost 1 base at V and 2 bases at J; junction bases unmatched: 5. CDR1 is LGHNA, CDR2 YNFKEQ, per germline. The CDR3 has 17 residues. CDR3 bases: TGTGCCAGCAGCCAAGGGCCTAGCGGGGGGATCACAGATACGCAGTATTTT. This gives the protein CASSQGPSGGITDTQYF.